Listed below are T cell receptor beta chains from one sample, sequenced in a study of blood T cell repertoires in COVID-19. Sequencing used immunoSEQ multiplex PCR; TCRdb keeps in-frame clones, though not all of them. The repertoire holds about 360,000 clones, around 83% seen once, with 2.5% to 3.5% in the top ten. The sequencing input was peripheral blood. Receptor source: a young man with active or convalescent COVID-19. Each CDR3 is given with its conserved first and last residue. Each record gives: D gene, clone size, J gene, V gene, CDR3 DNA, CDR3 protein. D genes are given only for firm matches. A row's size may be missing; if present it is once, few, many or a size class.

>NA|NA|TRBJ1-5|TRBV27
TGTGCCAGCAGTTTAGGCCCTCCTAGCAATCAGCCCCAGCATTTT
CASSLGPPSNQPQHF
>NA|NA|TRBJ1-2|TRBV28
TGTGCCAGCAGCCTAACCATTACGGGTTTTTATGGCTACACCTTC
CASSLTITGFYGYTF
>NA|NA|TRBJ1-1|TRBV4-2
TGTGCCAGCAGCCAAGGGGGGCTCGTCGCTGAAGCTTTCTTT
CASSQGGLVAEAFF
>TRBD2|NA|TRBJ2-3|TRBV11-2
TGTGCCAGCAGCTTCCTGGGGCGGGGGGCCACAGATACGCAGTATTTT
CASSFLGRGATDTQYF
>NA|NA|TRBJ1-4|TRBV21-1
TGTGCCAGCTCCCTCTGGGGGGAAGGTAGGGTGAATAGGCTGAATGAAAAACTGTTTTTT
CASSLWGEGRVNRLNEKLFF
>TRBD2|NA|TRBJ2-5|TRBV5-4
TGTGCCAGCAGCCTGGGGGCTAGCGGGGGGCAAGAGACCCAGTACTTC
CASSLGASGGQETQYF
>NA|NA|TRBJ2-3|TRBV11-3
TGTGCCAGCAGCTTAGAAGAGGCTTCCACAGATACGCAGTATTTT
CASSLEEASTDTQYF
>NA|few|TRBJ2-1|TRBV13
TGTGCCAGCAGCTTAGGGGACTTGAACCAGAATGAGCAGTTCTTC
CASSLGDLNQNEQFF
>NA|NA|TRBJ2-1|TRBV4-1
TGCGCCAGCAGCCAGCAGGGTTCCTACAATGAGCAGTTCTTC
CASSQQGSYNEQFF
>NA|NA|TRBJ1-3|TRBV7-8
TGTGCCAGCAATGAACACCCTGGCTCTGGAAACACCATATATTTT
CASNEHPGSGNTIYF
>TRBD1|NA|TRBJ1-4|TRBV6-6
TGTGCCACCAACCCGACAGGGGTTAATGAAAAACTGTTTTTT
CATNPTGVNEKLFF
>TRBD2|NA|TRBJ2-1|TRBV4-3
TGCGCCAGCAGCCAAGATCTCAAGACTAGCGGGAATGAGCAGTTCTTC
CASSQDLKTSGNEQFF
>NA|NA|TRBJ2-3|TRBV21-1
TGTGCCAGCAGCAAAGTTGCGGGGGGAGGCACAGATACGCAGTATTTT
CASSKVAGGGTDTQYF
>NA|NA|TRBJ1-5|TRBV30
TGTGCCTGGAGTCCCCGACGAGGGCAGGTTAATCAGCCCCAGCATTTT
CAWSPRRGQVNQPQHF
>TRBD1|NA|TRBJ1-1|TRBV5-5
TGTGCCAGCAGCTTGGGGCCGGGACAGGGTGTGCGGAACACTGAAGCTTTCTTT
CASSLGPGQGVRNTEAFF
>TRBD1|few|TRBJ1-6|TRBV5-1
TGCGCCAGCAGCCCTAACGGACAGGTTTATTCACCCCTCCACTTT
CASSPNGQVYSPLHF
>NA|NA|TRBJ2-7|TRBV7-2
TGTGCCAGCAGCTTAGAAGGCGGGGCCTACGAGCAGTACTTC
CASSLEGGAYEQYF
>TRBD1|NA|TRBJ1-2|TRBV19
TGTGCCACCCGCCCGACAGGGGGCTTTTATGGCTACACCTTC
CATRPTGGFYGYTF
>TRBD1|NA|TRBJ1-1|TRBV5-4
TGTGCCAGCAGCTTGGGGACAGGAAAGAACACTGAAGCTTTCTTT
CASSLGTGKNTEAFF
>NA|NA|TRBJ1-1|TRBV14
TGTGCCAGCAGCCAAGGCGGGGGCCGGGGAGCTTTCTTT
CASSQGGGRGAFF
>TRBD1|few|TRBJ2-1|TRBV7-3
TGTGCCAGCAGCTCCTACGGGACAGGGGTCAATGAGCAGTTCTTC
CASSSYGTGVNEQFF
>TRBD1|NA|TRBJ2-7|TRBV6-6
TGTGCCAGCAGTTACTCGGCGGGACAGGGCTACGAGCAGTACTTC
CASSYSAGQGYEQYF
>TRBD1|NA|TRBJ2-1|TRBV7-9
TGTGCCAGCGCTGGGGACAGGGTCTACAATGAGCAGTTCTTC
CASAGDRVYNEQFF
>NA|NA|TRBJ1-1|TRBV27
TGTGCCAGCAGTTTATCGGGCAGGGCGACTGAAGCTTTCTTT
CASSLSGRATEAFF
>TRBD2|few|TRBJ2-7|TRBV6-1
TGTGCCAGCAGTGAAGCGGGCGGGAGCTCCTACGAGCAGTACTTC
CASSEAGGSSYEQYF
>NA|NA|TRBJ2-1|TRBV19
TGTGCCAGCAGTAGCATGGGGGCACCCCATGAGCAGTTCTTC
CASSSMGAPHEQFF